These T cell receptor beta chains were read from a single sample in a study of CXCR3-negative and CXCR3-positive naive CD8 T cells. No DNA is given; TCRdb re-called the 5' RACE reads and lists each CDR3 protein once. The data include some 120,000 distinct CDR3 sequences; the top ten clones carry just over 0.35%. The sample was naive CXCR3+ CD8+ T cells from blood. Every receptor here comes from a human donor in good health. Some clones in this sample may be carry-over from other donors' samples. CDR3s include the opening cysteine and the closing phenylalanine or tryptophan. Each record gives: V gene, J gene, CDR3 protein.

v_call: TRBV12-3/TRBV12-4; j_call: TRBJ2-1; cdr3_aa: CASSAVDPLGHEQFF
v_call: TRBV2; j_call: TRBJ2-3; cdr3_aa: CASSPPRHPQDTQYF
v_call: TRBV29-1; j_call: TRBJ2-7; cdr3_aa: CRAEDLTYEQYF
v_call: TRBV19; j_call: TRBJ2-7; cdr3_aa: CASSIQRGYEQYF
v_call: TRBV10-2; j_call: TRBJ2-1; cdr3_aa: CASSDRLAGENEQFF
v_call: TRBV12-3/TRBV12-4; j_call: TRBJ2-1; cdr3_aa: CASSPGHRQFF
v_call: TRBV19; j_call: TRBJ2-7; cdr3_aa: CASSLSPGLVESEQYF
v_call: TRBV20-1; j_call: TRBJ2-7; cdr3_aa: CSARDPGSRHEQYF
v_call: TRBV11-3; j_call: TRBJ2-2; cdr3_aa: CASSVTSGGTGELFF
v_call: TRBV9; j_call: TRBJ2-3; cdr3_aa: CASSVSVFTDTQYF
v_call: TRBV7-2; j_call: TRBJ2-1; cdr3_aa: CASSLSRFRGSQNNEQFF
v_call: TRBV29-1; j_call: TRBJ2-7; cdr3_aa: CSATGDPYEQYF
v_call: TRBV27; j_call: TRBJ2-3; cdr3_aa: CASSFAGLDTQYF
v_call: TRBV29-1; j_call: TRBJ2-3; cdr3_aa: CSVDPPDTDTQYF
v_call: TRBV7-3; j_call: TRBJ2-2; cdr3_aa: CASRYTGGLFF
v_call: TRBV3-1; j_call: TRBJ2-1; cdr3_aa: CASSQFGVEQFF
v_call: TRBV7-9; j_call: TRBJ1-2; cdr3_aa: CASSLARAGGVYGYTF
v_call: TRBV5-5; j_call: TRBJ2-2; cdr3_aa: CASSPGDRGTTGELFF
v_call: TRBV9; j_call: TRBJ2-1; cdr3_aa: CASSAWTGPDEQFF
v_call: TRBV5-5; j_call: TRBJ2-7; cdr3_aa: CASSPPLGSYEQYF
v_call: TRBV7-8; j_call: TRBJ2-7; cdr3_aa: CASRPDSSYEQYF
v_call: TRBV5-1; j_call: TRBJ2-7; cdr3_aa: CASSFGTGDYEQYF
v_call: TRBV28; j_call: TRBJ2-7; cdr3_aa: CASSHRPGQGESEQYF
v_call: TRBV6-5; j_call: TRBJ2-7; cdr3_aa: CASSYSNPGLVSYEQYF
v_call: TRBV28; j_call: TRBJ1-5; cdr3_aa: CASSDTGTEDQPQHF
v_call: TRBV14; j_call: TRBJ1-4; cdr3_aa: CASSPTGRLEKLFF
v_call: TRBV29-1; j_call: TRBJ2-1; cdr3_aa: CSVEDQSGLAGGLDEQFF
v_call: TRBV2; j_call: TRBJ2-1; cdr3_aa: CASSPTGGFINEQFF